The 20 T cell receptor beta chains reported below all come from one sample, sequenced in a study of blood T cells in healthy people across ages. Primers used in a second PCR of about 7 to 12 cycles were a sample-barcoded 5' primer and a J-beta primer mix. A single record per CDR3 protein comes from TCRdb applying MiXCR to the 5' RACE reads. Of about 600,000 distinct CDR3 sequences in the sample, around 50% were seen once. Sequencing was done on a sample of blood. These receptors were taken from a man of 80 years or more in good health.

Many counts were recorded for this clonotype. This rearrangement joins TRBV6-6 to TRBJ2-2; TRBD1 aligns across 7 bases. Germline CDR1 is MNHNY and CDR2 is SVGAGI (reference sequence). The CDR3 runs 14 residues. The V segment lost 7 bases and the J segment 3 bases; nucleotides outside the gene matches: 5. The CDR3 nucleotides read TGTGCCAGCAAGGGCAGGGGGTACACCGGGGAGCTGTTTTTT. This codes for CASKGRGYTGELFF.

This chain links TRBV29-1 with TRBJ1-2; D is undetermined. Germline CDR1 reads SQVTM; CDR2 reads ANQGSEA. The CDR3 extends over 13 amino acids. V lost 5 bases and J lost 3, with 13 bases in between. Here the CDR3 reads CSVYEPPYYGYTF. The CDR3 region has the DNA TGCAGCGTTTACGAACCCCCATACTATGGCTACACCTTC.

Note on this clonotype: The junction does not match germline at one end; this may be a read error. This chain links TRBV7-2 with TRBJ2-7; D not resolved. Germline-derived CDR1 and CDR2 are SGHTA and FQGNSA. The CDR3 loop spans 13 amino acids. CDR3 sequence: CASSLARAYEQYF. DNA of the CDR3: TGTGCCAGTAGCTTAGCAAGGGCCTACGAGCAGTACTTC.

This clonotype was counted only a few times. The V and J genes are TRBV6-6 and TRBJ2-5; D uncertain. There are 13 residues in the CDR3. The germline gives CDR1 MNHNY, CDR2 SVGAGI (reference sequence). V gave up 6 bases and J gave up 0 bases, with 8 bases separating them. The CDR3 loop is CASSLVYQETQYF. CDR3 nucleotide sequence: TGTGCCAGCAGCTTAGTTTACCAAGAGACCCAGTACTTC.

The rearrangement uses TRBV20-1 and TRBJ2-4; D is unresolved. The DNA end favors TRBJ2-5, so the J call may be wrong. CDR1 DFQATT and CDR2 SNEGSKA come from the germline V gene (reference sequence). This CDR3 is built from 16 residues. Written as DNA, the CDR3 is TGCAGTGCTAGGCCCAACACCGGGCCTCTGTGGGAGACCCAGTACTTC. Its translation: CSARPNTGPLWETQYF.

Note on this clonotype: Relative to the germline gene, one junction end is altered; a read error may explain this. The V and J genes are TRBV27 and TRBJ1-5; unclear D gene. This CDR3 has 14 amino acids. Germline V lookup: CDR1 MNHEY, CDR2 SMNVEV (reference sequence). CDR3 protein: CASNLKYSNQPQHF. In nucleotides, the CDR3 is TGTGCCAGCAATTTAAAGTATAGCAATCAGCCCCAGCATTTT.

CDR3 bases: TGTGCCAGCAGCTTAGAGGGGGGACGGATGAACACTGAAGCTTTCTTT. It specifies CASSLEGGRMNTEAFF. J is TRBJ1-1 and V is TRBV7-2, with D possibly TRBD1 on 6 matching bases. Between the trimmed V and J ends, which lost 1 base and 0 bases, there was a span of 12 bases. The CDR3 totals 16 residues. Germline V gene lookup returns CDR1 SGHTA and CDR2 FQGNSA.

The chain combines TRBV20-1 with TRBJ2-5; 9 bases line up with TRBD2. Germline lookup yields CDR1 DFQATT and CDR2 SNEGSKA (reference sequence). This CDR3 comprises 16 residues. Losses at the gene ends were 0 bases for V and 5 bases for J; bases not matched to a gene: 10. The CDR3 bases are TGCAGTGCTAGAGAACCGCGGGGGGGGCTCGAGGAGACCCAGTACTTC. Protein product: CSAREPRGGLEETQYF.

The chain links TRBV27 to TRBJ2-3; 16 nucleotides agree with TRBD2. Looked up from germline, CDR1 is MNHEY and CDR2 is SMNVEV (reference sequence). V gave up 0 bases and J gave up 0 bases; unmatched junction bases: 3. The CDR3 consists of 19 residues. The CDR3 protein is CASSLSGLAGGPSTDTQYF. CDR3 nucleotides: TGTGCCAGCAGTTTATCGGGACTAGCGGGAGGGCCCAGCACAGATACGCAGTATTTT.

This chain connects TRBV24-1 to TRBJ2-3, with D unclear. Germline values: CDR1 KGHDR, CDR2 SFDVKD. The CDR3 sequence is 13 residues long. V lost 7 bases and J lost 5, with 12 bases in between. CDR3 coding DNA: TGTGCCACCAGAGGTCCGGCAGGAGATACGCAGTATTTT. Translated: CATRGPAGDTQYF.

This clonotype was seen many times. The rearrangement uses TRBV6-5 and TRBJ2-1; D perhaps matches TRBD2 (5 bases). V was trimmed by 2 bases and J by 6 bases, leaving 8 bases between them. This CDR3 is 13 amino acids long. In germline, CDR1 is MNHEY, CDR2 SVGAGI. The CDR3 loop is CASSYGLANEQFF. The CDR3 nucleotides read TGTGCCAGCAGTTACGGGCTAGCCAATGAGCAGTTCTTC.

The V and J genes are TRBV20-1 and TRBJ2-7; the match to TRBD2 covers 8 bases. From germline, CDR1 is DFQATT and CDR2 SNEGSKA (reference sequence). This CDR3 contains 16 residues. The ends lost 3 bases at V and 5 bases at J; junction bases unmatched: 15. CDR3 nucleotide sequence: TGCAGTGCTAGTGGGACGAGCGGGGGCGACGTTGACGAGCAGTACTTC. Protein: CSASGTSGGDVDEQYF.

As concerns this clonotype: This may stem from a read error, because a much larger clone lies one nucleotide away. The genes are TRBV7-9 and TRBJ2-7, with 10 bases matching TRBD2. Germline V gene sequence: CDR1 SEHNR, CDR2 FQNEAQ (reference sequence). The ends lost 0 bases at V and 7 bases at J; junction bases unmatched: 9. This CDR3 has 16 residues. This CDR3 is CASSLAAGGSYNEQYF. For the CDR3, the DNA is TGTGCCAGCAGCTTAGCAGCGGGAGGGTCTTACAATGAGCAGTACTTC.

The sample holds a few counts of this clonotype. This rearrangement joins TRBV4-3 to TRBJ2-7; 11 nucleotides line up with TRBD1. CDR3 length equals 16 residues. Germline CDR1 is LGHNA and CDR2 is YSLEER. The ends lost 0 bases at V and 4 bases at J; junction bases unmatched: 5. CDR3 in DNA: TGCGCCAGCAGCCAAGATGTGGACAGGGGGCTATACGAGCAGTACTTC. Translating it yields CASSQDVDRGLYEQYF.

This clonotype was detected only once. The chain uses TRBV4-3 and TRBJ2-7; 10 nucleotides match TRBD2. The germline gives CDR1 LGHNA, CDR2 YSLEER. V trimming: 1 base; J trimming: 5 bases; junction bases outside the gene matches: 5. The CDR3 contains 15 residues. The CDR3 coding sequence is TGCGCCAGCAGCCAAGGGACTAGCGGTGCCGACGAGCAGTACTTC. Its translation: CASSQGTSGADEQYF.

The genes are TRBV7-2 and TRBJ2-7; D could derive from TRBD1 or TRBD2 (5 bases each). CDR1 is SGHTA, CDR2 FQGNSA, per germline. Trimming stripped 3 bases from V and 4 bases from J, with 10 bases between. The CDR3 runs to 13 residues. Here the CDR3 reads CASSLRDPYEQYF. CDR3 DNA: TGTGCCAGCAGCTTGAGGGACCCATACGAGCAGTACTTC.

This clonotype came up a few times. The CDR3 sequence: CASSSGTGSLETQYF. The DNA for the CDR3 is TGTGCCAGCAGCTCCGGGACAGGCTCCTTGGAGACCCAGTACTTC. This sequence joins TRBV3-1 and TRBJ2-5; TRBD1 matches 8 bases. The CDR3 length is 15 residues. Germline CDR1 reads LGHDT; CDR2 reads YNNKEL (reference sequence). Trimming at V came to 5 bases and at J to 5 bases, leaving 10 bases not matched to a gene.

CDR3 sequence reads: CASSFPGGGLGGDTQYF. In nucleotides, the CDR3 is TGTGCCAGCAGCTTCCCCGGCGGGGGCCTAGGGGGCGATACGCAGTATTTT. This chain uses TRBV7-2 with TRBJ2-3; either TRBD1 or TRBD2 may supply D (7 bases each). This CDR3 contains 17 residues. With 3 bases removed from V and 6 bases from J, the gap between germline ends came to 22 bases. Germline-derived CDR1 and CDR2 are SGHTA and FQGNSA.

The chain joins TRBV7-2 to TRBJ2-3; 9 nucleotides align to TRBD2. The CDR3 is made up of 18 amino acids. V trimming: 1 base; J trimming: 2 bases; junction bases outside the gene matches: 10. From germline, CDR1 is SGHTA and CDR2 FQGNSA. The CDR3 nucleotides read TGTGCCAGCAGCTTAGTGGGTAGCGGGAGCCGAAACACAGATACGCAGTATTTT. Amino acids: CASSLVGSGSRNTDTQYF. The full variable domain, completed using reference TRBV7-2 and TRBJ2-3, is GAGVSQSPSNKVTEKGKDVELRCDPISGHTALYWYRQSLGQGLEFLIYFQGNSAPDKSGLPSDRFSAERTGGSVSTLTIQRTQQEDSAVYLCASSLVGSGSRNTDTQYFGPGTRLTVL.

V and J are TRBV7-8 and TRBJ2-4; possibly TRBD1 for D (5 bases). The germline V and J ends were trimmed by 5 bases and 0 bases, with 23 bases remaining between them. Germline values: CDR1 SGHVS, CDR2 FQNEAQ. The CDR3 runs to 19 residues. The CDR3 DNA reads as TGTGCCAGCAGCCCAAGGGGCAGTTCTACCCTTACAGCCAAAAACATTCAGTACTTC. It codes for CASSPRGSSTLTAKNIQYF.